This record looks at one T cell receptor beta chain sequence and its context. This entry comes from a study of T-cell reconstitution after alpha-beta-depleted transplantation in children. Preparing the TCRbeta library involved the use of unique molecular identifiers. TCRdb re-called the PCR reads with MiXCR, one entry per CDR3 protein. The sample holds 900,000 or so distinct CDR3 sequences, 16% seen once. The CDR3 totals 16 residues. Germline V lookup: CDR1 SNHLY, CDR2 FYNNEI. V shed 7 bases, J shed 0 bases, and the junction held 8 bases outside the gene matches. The J gene is TRBJ2-3, the V gene TRBV2; 9 positions agree with TRBD2. The sample was PBMCs, mostly from graft donor cells, taken 360 days after TCRalphabeta/CD19-depleted stem cell transplant. The sequence derives from a male patient aged 10 to 17 who had a stem cell transplant for acute lymphoblastic leukemia, so the T cells may come from the graft donor. In DNA form, the CDR3 reads TGTGCCAGCAACACCGCTAGCGGGACGAGCACAGATACGCAGTATTTT. Translation gives CASNTASGTSTDTQYF.